The clone carrying this T cell receptor (beta chain) was seen only once. How the authors handled the data: Amplifying reference gene primers gave estimates of nucleated cell counts. Produced via immunoSEQ multiplex PCR; TCRdb's table is partial and in-frame only. That table furnishes V, J and clone size, whereas the DNA furnished D and trimming. The table records approximately 440,000 clones, about 90% of them present only once. Participants were aged about 18 to 90 years, lived in about two dozen US areas, and enrolled virtually. Between the trimmed V and J ends, which lost 2 bases and 4 bases, there was a span of 8 bases. Per the germline V gene, CDR1 is SNHLY and CDR2 is FYNNEI. The CDR3 consists of 13 residues. This record belongs to a study of blood T cell repertoires in COVID-19. Study overall: Some COVID-19 samples were acute and others convalescent; all came from the United States, Italy and Spain.

The specimen sequenced was PBMCs or T cells enriched from blood (not recorded which). This receptor was identified in a man between 18 and 35 years old who had recovered from COVID-19. V gene TRBV2 combines with J gene TRBJ1-2; D may be TRBD1 (5 bases). CDR3 sequence: CASSEQGGYGYTF. For the CDR3, the DNA is TGTGCCAGCAGTGAACAGGGAGGCTATGGCTACACCTTC.